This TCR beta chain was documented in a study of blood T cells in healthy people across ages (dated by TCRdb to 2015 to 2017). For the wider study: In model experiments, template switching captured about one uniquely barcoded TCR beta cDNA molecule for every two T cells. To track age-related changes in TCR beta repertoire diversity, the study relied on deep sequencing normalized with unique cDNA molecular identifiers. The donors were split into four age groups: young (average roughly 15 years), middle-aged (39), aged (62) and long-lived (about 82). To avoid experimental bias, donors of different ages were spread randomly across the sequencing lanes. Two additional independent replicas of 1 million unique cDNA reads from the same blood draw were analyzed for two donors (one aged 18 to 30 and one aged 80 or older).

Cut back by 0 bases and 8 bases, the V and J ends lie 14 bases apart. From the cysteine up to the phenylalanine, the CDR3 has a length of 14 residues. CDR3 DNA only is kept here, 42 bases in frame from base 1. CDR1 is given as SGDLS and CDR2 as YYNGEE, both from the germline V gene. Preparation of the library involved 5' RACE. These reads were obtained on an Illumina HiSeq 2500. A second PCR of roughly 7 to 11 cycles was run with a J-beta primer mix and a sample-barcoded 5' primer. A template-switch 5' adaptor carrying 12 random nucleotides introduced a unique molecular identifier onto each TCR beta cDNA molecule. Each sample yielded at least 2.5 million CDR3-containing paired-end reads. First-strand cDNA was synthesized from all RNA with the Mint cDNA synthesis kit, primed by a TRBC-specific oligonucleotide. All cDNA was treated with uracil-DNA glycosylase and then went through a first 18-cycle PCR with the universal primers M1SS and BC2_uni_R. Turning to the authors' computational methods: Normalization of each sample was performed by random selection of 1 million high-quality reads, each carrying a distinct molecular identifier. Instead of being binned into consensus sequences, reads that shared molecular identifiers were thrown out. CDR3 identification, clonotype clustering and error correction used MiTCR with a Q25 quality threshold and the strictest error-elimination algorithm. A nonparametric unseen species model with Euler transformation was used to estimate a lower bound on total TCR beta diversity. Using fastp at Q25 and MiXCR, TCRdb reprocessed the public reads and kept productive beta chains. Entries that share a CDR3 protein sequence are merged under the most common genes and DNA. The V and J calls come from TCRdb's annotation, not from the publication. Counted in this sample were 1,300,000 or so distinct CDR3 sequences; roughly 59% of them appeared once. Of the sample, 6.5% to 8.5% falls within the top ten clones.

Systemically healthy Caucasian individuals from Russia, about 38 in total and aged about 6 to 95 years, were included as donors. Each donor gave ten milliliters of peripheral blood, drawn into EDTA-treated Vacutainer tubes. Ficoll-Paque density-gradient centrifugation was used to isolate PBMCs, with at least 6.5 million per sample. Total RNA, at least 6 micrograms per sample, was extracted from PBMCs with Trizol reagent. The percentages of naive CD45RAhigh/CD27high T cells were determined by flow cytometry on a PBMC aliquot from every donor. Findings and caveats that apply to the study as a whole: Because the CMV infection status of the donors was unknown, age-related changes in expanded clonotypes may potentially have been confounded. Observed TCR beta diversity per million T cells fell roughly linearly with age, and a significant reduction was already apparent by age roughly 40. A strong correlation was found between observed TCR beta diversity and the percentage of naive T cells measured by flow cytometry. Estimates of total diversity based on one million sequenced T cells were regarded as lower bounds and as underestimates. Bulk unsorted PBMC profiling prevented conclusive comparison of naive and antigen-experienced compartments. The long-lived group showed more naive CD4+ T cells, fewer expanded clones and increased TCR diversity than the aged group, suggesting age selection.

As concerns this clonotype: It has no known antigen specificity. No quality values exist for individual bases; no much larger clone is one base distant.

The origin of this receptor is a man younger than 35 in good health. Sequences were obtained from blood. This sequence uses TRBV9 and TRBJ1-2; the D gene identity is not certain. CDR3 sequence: CASSVVRVPDGYTF. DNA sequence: TGTGCCAGCAGCGTAGTGAGGGTACCGGACGGCTACACCTTC.